This TCR beta chain was sequenced during a study of beta chain features in type 1 diabetes. Overall study results and limits: Patients showed naive, central memory and Treg TCRB repertoires that appeared more similar than those of healthy donors. Whether TCRB rearrangement is influenced by HLA type went unresolved here. Type 1 diabetes patients showed a moderate but significant shortening of TCRB CDR3s in all four CD4+ subsets.

Blood was drawn once from each donor into heparinised tubes. The draws averaged roughly 120 mL. Reverse transcribing all isolated RNA meant expressed TCRB transcripts were sequenced. Produced via immunoSEQ multiplex PCR; TCRdb's table is partial and in-frame only. The data contain hundreds of thousands of clones, roughly an eighth of them singletons. With respect to this clone: Its antigen is still unknown.

The germline V gene has CDR1 LGHNA and CDR2 YSLEER. The J segment lost 3 bases and the V segment lost 1 base, leaving 9 bases of the junction unmatched. The CDR3 contains 17 residues. Sequenced sample: naive CD4+ T cells from blood. The gene calls are TRBV4-3 and TRBJ1-1; 9 positions agree with TRBD1. This clonotype originated in a man between 18 and 35 years old with type 1 diabetes. The CDR3 protein is CASSQGGPGQGYTEAFF. The CDR3 bases are TGCGCCAGCAGCCAAGGAGGGCCGGGACAGGGATACACTGAAGCTTTCTTT.